Presented here are 15 T cell receptor beta chains from one specimen sequenced in a study of blood T cell repertoires in COVID-19 (TCRdb year 2020). The library was built by means of the immunoSEQ multiplex PCR assay. Entries here come from immuneACCESS through TCRdb and include only in-frame sequences with V and J called. Some clones fail to appear in such tables; in the studies checked, an unresolved V gene covers under half of the shortfall, and the cause of the remainder is unknown. The sample table lists about 9,000 clones, roughly 84% of them with a count of one. 10% to 13% of the sample comes from the top ten. Sample: peripheral blood. The receptors were sampled from a human donor in a cohort sampled during active COVID-19.

The chain uses TRBV7-2 and TRBJ1-1; D uncertain. CDR3 length: 13 amino acids. The V end lost 0 bases, the J end lost 7 bases, and 9 bases lay between the germline ends. The germline gives CDR1 SGHTA, CDR2 FQGNSA. CDR3 in amino acids: CASSLAGGLEAFF. In nucleotides, the CDR3 is TGTGCCAGCAGCTTAGCGGGCGGACTTGAAGCTTTCTTT. The full variable domain, its missing parts supplied by reference TRBV7-2 and TRBJ1-1, is GAGVSQSPSNKVTEKGKDVELRCDPISGHTALYWYRQSLGQGLEFLIYFQGNSAPDKSGLPSDRFSAERTGGSVSTLTIQRTQQEDSAVYLCASSLAGGLEAFFGQGTRLTVV.

The V call is TRBV6-1, the J call TRBJ2-5, with a weak D call TRBD2 (6 bases). The CDR3 has 14 amino acids. V lost 3 bases, J lost 2 bases, and 10 bases lay in between. CDR1 is MNHNS and CDR2 is SASEGT in the germline V gene. The CDR3 nucleotides are TGTGCCAGCAGTGAGGCTGGGGGGCAAGAGACCCAGTACTTC. Protein: CASSEAGGQETQYF.

The V gene is TRBV6-5, the J gene TRBJ2-5; D perhaps matches TRBD2 (6 bases). The CDR3 loop spans 12 amino acids. The V gene lost 6 bases and the J gene lost 2 bases, with 7 bases spanning the gap. CDR1 and CDR2 from the germline V gene are MNHEY and SVGAGI. The CDR3 DNA reads as TGTGCCAGCAGGGGGACTCAAGAGACCCAGTACTTC. This gives the protein CASRGTQETQYF.

This sequence joins TRBV5-1 and TRBJ1-2; TRBD1 might be the D (6 bases). The CDR3 has 14 amino acids. Germline V gene data show CDR1 as SGHRS and CDR2 as YFSETQ. V gave up 0 bases and J gave up 6 bases, with 12 bases separating them. CDR3 region: CASSLDSGGDGYTF. In DNA, the CDR3 is TGCGCCAGCAGCTTGGATTCGGGGGGCGATGGCTACACCTTC.

The V gene is TRBV7-2, the J gene TRBJ1-1; possible D gene TRBD1, 5 bases. The V end lost 0 bases, the J end lost 4 bases, and 9 bases lay between the germline ends. Germline assignment: CDR1 SGHTA and CDR2 FQGNSA. The CDR3 is made up of 14 amino acids. The CDR3 bases are TGTGCCAGCAGCTTAGCCAGGGCGAGCACTGAAGCTTTCTTT. It translates to CASSLARASTEAFF.

The V and J genes are TRBV2 and TRBJ1-1; D unresolved. This CDR3 is 13 amino acids long. Germline V gene data show CDR1 as SNHLY and CDR2 as FYNNEI. V was clipped by 5 bases and J by 4 bases, with 11 bases between them. CDR3 coding DNA: TGTGCCAGCAGTCCTACGGCGGGCACTGAAGCTTTCTTT. This gives the protein CASSPTAGTEAFF.

The genes are TRBV27 and TRBJ1-6, with 7 bases matching TRBD1. CDR3 size: 15 residues. Germline V gene sequence: CDR1 MNHEY, CDR2 SMNVEV (reference sequence). The V gene end was trimmed by 6 bases and the J gene end by 3 bases; junction bases not matched to a gene: 5. CDR3 protein: CASSPRDSYNSPLHF. CDR3 nucleotides: TGTGCCAGCAGCCCCCGGGACAGCTATAATTCACCCCTCCACTTT.

The chain recombines TRBV4-3 with TRBJ1-1; no definite D call. The CDR3 has 15 residues. The germline V gene encodes CDR1 LGHNA and CDR2 YSLEER. The V end lost 1 base, the J end lost 0 bases, and 9 bases lay between the germline ends. The CDR3, as DNA: TGCGCCAGCAGCCAAGGCTCCACAGTGAACACTGAAGCTTTCTTT. Its translation: CASSQGSTVNTEAFF.

The chain recombines TRBV24-1 with TRBJ2-3; the match to TRBD2 covers 7 bases. In germline, CDR1 is KGHDR, CDR2 SFDVKD. The trim removed 9 bases at V and 1 base at J, leaving 0 bases unmatched. There are 12 residues in the CDR3. This CDR3 is CATGGGTDTQYF. Written as DNA, the CDR3 is TGTGCCACCGGGGGGGGCACAGATACGCAGTATTTT.

The rearrangement uses TRBV6-5 and TRBJ2-1; TRBD2 matches at 8 bases. The J segment lost 6 bases and the V segment lost 6 bases, leaving 10 bases of the junction unmatched. CDR3 length: 15 residues. CDR1 is MNHEY and CDR2 is SVGAGI in the germline V gene. The CDR3 protein is CASSRWTSNGNEQFF. CDR3 nucleotides: TGTGCCAGCAGCCGCTGGACTAGCAATGGCAATGAGCAGTTCTTC.

The count of this clone is one. The rearrangement uses TRBV18 and TRBJ2-7; 8 bases align to TRBD1. The CDR3 is made up of 15 amino acids. CDR1 KGHSH and CDR2 LQKENI come from the germline V gene. Trimming cost V 3 bases and J 6 bases; bases outside gene matches: 10. In nucleotides, the CDR3 is TGTGCCAGCTCACCTCTGGGACAGGTCCCGGGCGAGCAGTACTTC. It is translated as CASSPLGQVPGEQYF.

V and J are TRBV5-6 and TRBJ2-7; D gene unclear. Germline lookup yields CDR1 SGHDT and CDR2 YYEEEE. Trimming pared 3 bases from V and 2 bases from J, leaving 12 bases between. The CDR3 consists of 14 residues. CDR3 residues: CASSSPGFPYEQYF. CDR3 bases: TGTGCCAGCAGCTCCCCCGGGTTCCCCTACGAGCAGTACTTC.

This chain links TRBV2 with TRBJ2-5, with a tentative D call TRBD1 (5 bases). Germline V lookup: CDR1 SNHLY, CDR2 FYNNEI. V dropped 2 bases and J dropped 3 bases, with 10 bases sitting between them. The length of the CDR3 is 14 residues. The CDR3 coding sequence is TGTGCCAGCAGTGAAATCGGCAGGGAAGAGACCCAGTACTTC. It is translated as CASSEIGREETQYF.

The rearrangement links TRBV18 to TRBJ1-2; no clear D gene. The V gene's germline CDR1 is KGHSH and CDR2 LQKENI. V was trimmed by 2 bases and J by 5 bases, leaving 15 bases between them. The CDR3 has 15 residues. CDR3 sequence reads: CASSPAGGMRYGYTF. CDR3 coding DNA: TGTGCCAGCTCACCAGCGGGAGGTATGAGATATGGCTACACCTTC.

V is TRBV3-1 (or the pseudogene TRBV3-2) and J is TRBJ1-5; possible D gene TRBD1, 6 bases. CDR1 LGHDT and CDR2 YNNKEL come from the germline V gene (reference sequence). Trimming stripped 1 base from V and 1 base from J, with 14 bases between. The CDR3 is 17 amino acids. In DNA form, the CDR3 reads TGTGCCAGCAGCCAAGGGGGGGGCGGATTGAGCAATCAGCCCCAGCATTTT. The encoded protein is CASSQGGGGLSNQPQHF.